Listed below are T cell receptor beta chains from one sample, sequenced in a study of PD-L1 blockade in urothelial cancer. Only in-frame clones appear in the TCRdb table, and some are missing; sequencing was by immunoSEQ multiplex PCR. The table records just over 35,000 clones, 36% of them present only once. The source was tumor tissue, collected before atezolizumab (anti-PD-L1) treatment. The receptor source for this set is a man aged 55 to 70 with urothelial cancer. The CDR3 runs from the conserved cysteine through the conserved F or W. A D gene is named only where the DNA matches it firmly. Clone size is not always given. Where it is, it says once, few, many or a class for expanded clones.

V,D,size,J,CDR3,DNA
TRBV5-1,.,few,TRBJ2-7,CASSSDGGRPYEQYF,TGCGCCAGCAGCTCCGACGGGGGGCGCCCCTACGAGCAGTACTTC
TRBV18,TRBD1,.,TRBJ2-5,CASSRDRAQETQYF,TGTGCCAGCTCACGAGACAGGGCGCAAGAGACCCAGTACTTC
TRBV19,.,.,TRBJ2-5,CASSIDRRPGQETQYF,TGTGCCAGTAGTATAGATCGAAGGCCGGGACAAGAGACCCAGTACTTC
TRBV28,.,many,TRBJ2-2,CASEAESRTGELFF,TGTGCCAGCGAGGCAGAATCCCGCACCGGGGAGCTGTTTTTT
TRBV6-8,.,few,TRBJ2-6,CASSIGGTGANVLTF,TGTGCCAGCAGTATAGGGGGGACTGGGGCCAACGTCCTGACTTTC
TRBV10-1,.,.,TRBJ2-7,CASSESGRANYEQYF,TGCGCCAGCAGTGAGTCGGGCAGGGCGAACTACGAGCAGTACTTC
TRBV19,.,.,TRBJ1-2,CASSRTEYGYTF,TGTGCCAGTAGTCGGACGGAGTATGGCTACACCTTC
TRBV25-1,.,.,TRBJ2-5,CASSVRSGLGETQYF,TGTGCCAGCAGTGTACGCTCGGGACTGGGAGAGACCCAGTACTTC
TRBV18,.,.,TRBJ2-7,CASSPQGGYAYEQYF,TGTGCCAGCTCACCCCAGGGTGGGTACGCCTACGAGCAGTACTTC
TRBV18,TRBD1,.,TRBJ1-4,CASSATGGYGEKLFF,TGTGCCAGCTCGGCGACAGGGGGCTATGGTGAAAAACTGTTTTTT
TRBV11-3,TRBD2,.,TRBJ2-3,CASSLGRGGLTDTQYF,TGTGCCAGCAGCTTGGGGCGGGGGGGCCTGACAGATACGCAGTATTTT
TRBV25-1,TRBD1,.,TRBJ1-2,CASSRQGMNYGYTF,TGTGCCAGCAGCAGACAGGGAATGAACTATGGCTACACCTTC
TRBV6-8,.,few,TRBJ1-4,CAISGQQGRKLFF,TGTGCCATCAGTGGACAACAAGGGAGAAAACTGTTTTTT
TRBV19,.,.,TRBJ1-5,CASSTTGNQPQHF,TGTGCCAGTAGTACAACAGGTAATCAGCCCCAGCATTTT
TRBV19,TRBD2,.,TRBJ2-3,CASSIGPSGRHTDTQYF,TGTGCCAGTAGTATAGGCCCTAGCGGGAGGCACACAGATACGCAGTATTTT
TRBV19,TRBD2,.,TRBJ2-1,CASSEISGGWNEQFF,TGTGCCAGTAGCGAGATTAGCGGGGGCTGGAATGAGCAGTTCTTC
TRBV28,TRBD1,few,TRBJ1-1,CASSSGTGLSEAFF,TGTGCCAGCAGTTCCGGGACAGGGTTGTCTGAAGCTTTCTTT
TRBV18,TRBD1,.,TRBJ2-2,CASSPLGQGAGGELFF,TGTGCCAGCTCTCCCCTCGGACAGGGGGCCGGCGGGGAGCTGTTTTTT
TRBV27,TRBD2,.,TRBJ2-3,CASTRTSGTSTDTQYF,TGTGCCAGCACAAGAACTAGCGGGACCAGCACAGATACGCAGTATTTT
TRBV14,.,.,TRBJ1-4,CASSRYRAVNEKLFF,TGTGCCAGCAGCCGTTACAGGGCAGTTAATGAAAAACTGTTTTTT
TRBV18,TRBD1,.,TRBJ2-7,CASSPGQGDEYF,TGTGCCAGCTCACCCGGACAGGGGGACGAGTACTTC
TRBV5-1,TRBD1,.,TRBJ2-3,CASSRETGNTDTQYF,TGCGCCAGCAGCCGAGAGACAGGGAACACAGATACGCAGTATTTT
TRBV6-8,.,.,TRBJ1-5,CASSQGDISNQPQHF,TGTGCCAGCAGTCAAGGAGATATTAGCAATCAGCCCCAGCATTTT
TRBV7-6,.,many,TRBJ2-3,CASRELGGDRTDTQYF,TGTGCCAGCAGGGAATTAGGGGGAGACCGCACAGATACGCAGTATTTT
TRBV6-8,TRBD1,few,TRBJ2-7,CASRDAGTANYEQYF,TGTGCCAGCAGGGACGCCGGGACAGCAAACTACGAGCAGTACTTC
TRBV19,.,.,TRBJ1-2,CASSIGVSPANYGYTF,TGTGCCAGTAGTATAGGAGTGAGCCCAGCTAACTATGGCTACACCTTC
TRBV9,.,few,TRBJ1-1,CASSLAAGPNTEAFF,TGTGCCAGCAGCCTAGCGGCAGGACCGAACACTGAAGCTTTCTTT
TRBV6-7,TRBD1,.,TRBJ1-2,CASSGDRDYGYTF,TGTGCCAGCAGTGGGGACAGGGACTATGGCTACACCTTC
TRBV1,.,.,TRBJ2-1,CASSQETGLIHEQFF,TGCGCCAGCAGCCAAGAGACAGGGTTGATCCATGAGCAGTTCTTC
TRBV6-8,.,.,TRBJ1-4,CASSYVINEKLFF,TGTGCCAGTAGTTACGTGATTAATGAAAAACTGTTTTTT
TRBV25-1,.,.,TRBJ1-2,CASSEGGRGNHYGYTF,TGTGCCAGCAGTGAAGGGGGGCGGGGAAATCACTATGGCTACACCTTC
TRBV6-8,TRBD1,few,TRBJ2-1,CASKTAGTGVRNEQFF,TGTGCCAGCAAGACGGCCGGGACAGGGGTGCGCAATGAGCAGTTCTTC
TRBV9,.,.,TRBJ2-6,CASSVVGAQTGANVLTF,TGTGCCAGCAGCGTAGTTGGGGCGCAGACTGGGGCCAACGTCCTGACTTTC
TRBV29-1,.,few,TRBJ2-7,CSVDGTTPGEQYF,TGCAGCGTTGATGGGACAACTCCGGGGGAGCAGTACTTC
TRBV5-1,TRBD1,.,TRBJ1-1,CASSQTPAGTGNTEAFF,TGCGCCAGCAGCCAAACCCCGGCCGGGACAGGTAACACTGAAGCTTTCTTT
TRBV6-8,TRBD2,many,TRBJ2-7,CASTPSGLAGGPQYF,TGTGCCAGCACTCCCTCTGGACTAGCGGGGGGGCCGCAGTACTTC
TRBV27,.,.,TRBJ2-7,CASSLGQGRYEQYF,TGTGCCAGCAGTTTAGGGCAGGGGAGATACGAGCAGTACTTC
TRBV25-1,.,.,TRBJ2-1,CASSATFFNNEQFF,TGTGCCAGCAGTGCGACTTTCTTTAACAATGAGCAGTTCTTC
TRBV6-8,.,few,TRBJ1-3,CASSTSSRGRNTIYF,TGTGCCAGCAGTACTTCTTCAAGGGGCAGAAACACCATATATTTT
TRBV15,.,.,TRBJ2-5,CATSSEGERKETQYF,TGTGCCACCAGCAGCGAGGGGGAGAGGAAAGAGACCCAGTACTTC
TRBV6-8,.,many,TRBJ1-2,CASTLEGMGYTF,TGTGCCAGCACCCTAGAGGGGATGGGCTACACCTTC
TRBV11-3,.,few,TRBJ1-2,CASSYYQTVNYGYTF,TGTGCCAGCAGCTATTATCAGACGGTTAACTATGGCTACACCTTC
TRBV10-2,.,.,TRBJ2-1,CASSSLREESNEQFF,TGCGCCAGCAGCAGTTTAAGGGAGGAAAGCAATGAGCAGTTCTTC
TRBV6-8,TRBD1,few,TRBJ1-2,CASIDRGGGYTF,TGTGCCAGCATTGACAGGGGGGGAGGCTACACCTTC
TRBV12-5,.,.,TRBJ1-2,CASGLVSVRGGGYTF,TGTGCTAGTGGTTTGGTATCCGTGAGGGGCGGTGGCTACACCTTC
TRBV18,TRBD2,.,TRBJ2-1,CASSPRLVAGVGYNEQFF,TGTGCCAGCTCACCAAGACTGGTTGCGGGAGTGGGGTACAATGAGCAGTTCTTC
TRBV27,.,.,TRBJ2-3,CASSLRPVIDTQYF,TGTGCCAGCAGTTTGCGCCCGGTCATAGATACGCAGTATTTT
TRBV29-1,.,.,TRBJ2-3,CSVEWAPGGTDTQYF,TGCAGCGTTGAATGGGCCCCTGGGGGCACAGATACGCAGTATTTT
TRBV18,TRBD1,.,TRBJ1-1,CASSPPRGRRTEAFF,TGTGCCAGCTCACCACCGAGGGGGCGCCGGACTGAAGCTTTCTTT
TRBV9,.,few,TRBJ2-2,CASSVGSGTATGELFF,TGTGCCAGCAGCGTGGGCTCGGGAACAGCCACCGGGGAGCTGTTTTTT
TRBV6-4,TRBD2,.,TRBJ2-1,CASRRSGSSYNEQFF,TGTGCCAGCAGGAGGAGCGGGAGCTCCTACAATGAGCAGTTCTTC
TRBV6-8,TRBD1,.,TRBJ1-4,CASRFGTATNEKLFF,TGTGCCAGCAGATTTGGGACAGCAACTAATGAAAAACTGTTTTTT
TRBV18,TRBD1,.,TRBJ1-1,CASSQGQGNTEAFF,TGTGCCAGCTCACAAGGACAGGGGAACACTGAAGCTTTCTTT
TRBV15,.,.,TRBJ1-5,CATEDRLTLYSNQPQHF,TGTGCCACCGAGGACCGTTTGACCCTTTATAGCAATCAGCCCCAGCATTTT
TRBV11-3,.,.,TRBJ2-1,CASSQLQGTYNEQFF,TGTGCCAGCAGCCAGCTACAGGGCACCTACAATGAGCAGTTCTTC